The clone carrying this T cell receptor (beta chain) was counted a few times. The data were obtained in a study of blood T cell repertoires in COVID-19. Germline-derived CDR1 and CDR2 are LGHDT and YNNKEL (reference sequence). V shed 1 base and J shed 3 bases, with 12 bases lying between them. There are 15 residues in the CDR3. Per the study methods: Estimates of nucleated cell counts were drawn from the amplification of reference gene primers. Libraries were prepared by immunoSEQ multiplex PCR; TCRdb keeps only in-frame clonotypes and omits some of them. V and J calls and clone size are those listed in that table; D and trimming were worked out from the DNA. The sample lists about 100,000 clones, 85% to 90% occurring once.

The clonotype was recovered from a human donor in a cohort sampled during active COVID-19. Sequenced: peripheral blood. The genes are TRBV3-1 (or the pseudogene TRBV3-2) and TRBJ1-2, with TRBD1 as a possible D gene (6 bases). The CDR3 region is CASSQGTDRHYGYTF. The CDR3 region has the DNA TGTGCCAGCAGCCAAGGGACAGATCGTCACTATGGCTACACCTTC.